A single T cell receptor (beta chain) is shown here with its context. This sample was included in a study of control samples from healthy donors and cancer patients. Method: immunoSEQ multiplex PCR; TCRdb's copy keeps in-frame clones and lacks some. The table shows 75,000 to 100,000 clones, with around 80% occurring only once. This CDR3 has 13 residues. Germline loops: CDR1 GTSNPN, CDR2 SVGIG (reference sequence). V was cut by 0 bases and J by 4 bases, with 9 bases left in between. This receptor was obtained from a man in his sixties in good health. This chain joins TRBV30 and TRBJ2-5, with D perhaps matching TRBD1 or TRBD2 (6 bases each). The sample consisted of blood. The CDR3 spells CAWSVGGPETQYF. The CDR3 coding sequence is TGTGCCTGGAGTGTAGGGGGGCCAGAGACCCAGTACTTC. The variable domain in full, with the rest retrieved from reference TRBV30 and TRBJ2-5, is SQTIHQWPATLVQPVGSPLSLECTVEGTSNPNLYWYRQAAGRGLQLLFYSVGIGQISSEVPQNLSASRPQDRQFILSSKKLLLSDSGFYLCAWSVGGPETQYFGPGTRLLVL.